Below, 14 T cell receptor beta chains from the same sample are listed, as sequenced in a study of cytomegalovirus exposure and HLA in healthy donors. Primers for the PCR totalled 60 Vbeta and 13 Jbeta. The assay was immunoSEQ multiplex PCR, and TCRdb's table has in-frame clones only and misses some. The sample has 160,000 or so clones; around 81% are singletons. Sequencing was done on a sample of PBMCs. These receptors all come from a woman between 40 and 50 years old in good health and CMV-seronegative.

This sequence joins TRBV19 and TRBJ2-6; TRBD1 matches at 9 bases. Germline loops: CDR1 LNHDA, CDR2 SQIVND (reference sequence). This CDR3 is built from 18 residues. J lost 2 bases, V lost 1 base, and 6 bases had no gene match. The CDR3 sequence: CASSIVRTGVTGANVLTF. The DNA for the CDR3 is TGTGCCAGTAGTATAGTAAGGACAGGGGTAACTGGGGCCAACGTCCTGACTTTC. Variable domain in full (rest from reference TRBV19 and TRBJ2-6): DGGITQSPKYLFRKEGQNVTLSCEQNLNHDAMYWYRQDPGQGLRLIYYSQIVNDFQKGDIAEGYSVSREKKESFPLTVTSAQKNPTAFYLCASSIVRTGVTGANVLTFGAGSRLTVL.

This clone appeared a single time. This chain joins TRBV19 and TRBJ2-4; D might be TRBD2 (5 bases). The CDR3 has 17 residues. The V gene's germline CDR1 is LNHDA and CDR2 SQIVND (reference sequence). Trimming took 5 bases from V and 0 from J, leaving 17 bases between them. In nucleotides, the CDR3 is TGTGCCAGTAGTCCGGAGGTTTCTGTCCTAGCCAAAAACATTCAGTACTTC. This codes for CASSPEVSVLAKNIQYF.

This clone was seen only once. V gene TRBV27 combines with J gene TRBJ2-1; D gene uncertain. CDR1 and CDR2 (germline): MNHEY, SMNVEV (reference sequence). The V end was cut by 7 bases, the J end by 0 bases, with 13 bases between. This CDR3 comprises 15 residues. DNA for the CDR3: TGTGCCAGCACAAGTCTTCCTAGCTCCTACAATGAGCAGTTCTTC. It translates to CASTSLPSSYNEQFF.

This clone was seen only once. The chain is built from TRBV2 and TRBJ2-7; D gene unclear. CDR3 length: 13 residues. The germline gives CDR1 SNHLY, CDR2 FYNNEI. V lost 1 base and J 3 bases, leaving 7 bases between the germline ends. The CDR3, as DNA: TGTGCCAGCAGTGAAGGCCCCGGCTACGAGCAGTACTTC. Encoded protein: CASSEGPGYEQYF.

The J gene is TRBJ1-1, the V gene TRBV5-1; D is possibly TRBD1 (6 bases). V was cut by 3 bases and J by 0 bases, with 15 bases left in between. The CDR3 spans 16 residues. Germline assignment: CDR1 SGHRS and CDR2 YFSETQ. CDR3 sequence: CASSSNPTGMNTEAFF. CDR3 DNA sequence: TGCGCCAGCAGCTCAAATCCGACAGGTATGAACACTGAAGCTTTCTTT. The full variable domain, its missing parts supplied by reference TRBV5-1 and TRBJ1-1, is KAGVTQTPRYLIKTRGQQVTLSCSPISGHRSVSWYQQTPGQGLQFLFEYFSETQRNKGNFPGRFSGRQFSNSRSEMNVSTLELGDSALYLCASSSNPTGMNTEAFFGQGTRLTVV.

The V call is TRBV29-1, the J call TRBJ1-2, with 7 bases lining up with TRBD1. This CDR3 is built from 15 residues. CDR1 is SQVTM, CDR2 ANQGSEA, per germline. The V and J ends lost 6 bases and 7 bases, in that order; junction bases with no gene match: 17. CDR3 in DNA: TGCAGCGTCGTGGGGGACAGTGGATTTGTTGGTGGCTACACCTTC. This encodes CSVVGDSGFVGGYTF.

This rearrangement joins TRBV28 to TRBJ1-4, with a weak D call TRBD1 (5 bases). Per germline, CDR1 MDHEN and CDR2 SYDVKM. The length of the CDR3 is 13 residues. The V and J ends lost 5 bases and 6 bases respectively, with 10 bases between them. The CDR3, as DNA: TGTGCCAGCAGTCCCCAGGGCTATGAAAAACTGTTTTTT. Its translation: CASSPQGYEKLFF.

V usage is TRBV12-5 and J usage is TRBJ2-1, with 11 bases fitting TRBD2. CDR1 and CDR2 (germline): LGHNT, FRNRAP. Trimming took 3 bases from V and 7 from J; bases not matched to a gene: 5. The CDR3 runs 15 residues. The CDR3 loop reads CASGFLLAGENEQFF. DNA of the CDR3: TGTGCTAGTGGTTTTTTACTAGCGGGAGAAAATGAGCAGTTCTTC.

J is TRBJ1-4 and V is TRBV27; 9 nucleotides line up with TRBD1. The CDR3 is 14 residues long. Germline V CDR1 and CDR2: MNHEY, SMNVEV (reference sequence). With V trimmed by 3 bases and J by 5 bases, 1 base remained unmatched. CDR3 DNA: TGTGCCAGCAGTTTCGGACAGGGGAATGAAAAACTGTTTTTT. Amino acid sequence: CASSFGQGNEKLFF.

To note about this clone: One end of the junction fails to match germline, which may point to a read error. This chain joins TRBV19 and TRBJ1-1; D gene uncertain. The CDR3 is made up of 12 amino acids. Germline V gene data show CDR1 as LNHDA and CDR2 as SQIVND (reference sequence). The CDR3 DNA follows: TGTGCCAGTAAGACGGGCTGGACTGAGGCTTTCTTT. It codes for CASKTGWTEAFF.

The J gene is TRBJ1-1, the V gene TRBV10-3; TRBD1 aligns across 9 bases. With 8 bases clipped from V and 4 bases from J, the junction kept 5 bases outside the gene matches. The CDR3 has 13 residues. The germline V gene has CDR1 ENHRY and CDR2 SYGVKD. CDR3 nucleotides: TGTGCCATCGCGGGGGGACAGGGCACTGAAGCTTTCTTT. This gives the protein CAIAGGQGTEAFF.

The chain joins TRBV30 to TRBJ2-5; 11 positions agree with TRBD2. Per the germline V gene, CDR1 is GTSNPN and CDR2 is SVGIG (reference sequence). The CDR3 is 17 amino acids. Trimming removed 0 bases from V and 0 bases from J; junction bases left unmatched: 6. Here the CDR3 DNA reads TGTGCCTGGAGTGTACTAGCGGGAGCCTTGTACCAAGAGACCCAGTACTTC. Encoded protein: CAWSVLAGALYQETQYF.

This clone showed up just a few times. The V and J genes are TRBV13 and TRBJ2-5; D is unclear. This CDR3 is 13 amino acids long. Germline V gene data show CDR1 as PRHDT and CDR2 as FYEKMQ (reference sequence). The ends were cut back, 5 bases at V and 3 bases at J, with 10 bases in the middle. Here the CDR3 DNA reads TGTGCCAGCAGCCTTAGACTGAAAGAGACCCAGTACTTC. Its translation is CASSLRLKETQYF.

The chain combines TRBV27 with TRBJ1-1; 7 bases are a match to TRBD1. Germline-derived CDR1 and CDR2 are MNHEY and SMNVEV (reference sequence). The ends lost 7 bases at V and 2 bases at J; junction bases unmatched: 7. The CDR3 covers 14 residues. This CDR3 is CASTSGQRNTEAFF. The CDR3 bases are TGTGCCAGCACCTCGGGACAGAGAAACACTGAAGCTTTCTTT.